The clone carrying this T cell receptor (beta chain) was seen a single time. The sample is drawn from a study of shared clonotypes between healthy human individuals. On the study more broadly: The plates for each donor numbered three CD4 naive, three CD4 memory, two CD8 naive and one CD8 memory.

CDR1 is SGHVS, CDR2 FNYEAQ, per germline. CDR3 length: 16 residues. Trimming left V 2 bases short and J 0 bases short, with 11 bases between. Clones were sequenced by immunoSEQ multiplex PCR, and TCRdb holds only the in-frame ones, with some missing. The sample shows about 340,000 clones, about 70% of them seen only once. Specimen: memory CD4+ T cells sorted from blood. Regarding subset: CD45RA-negative fraction. V usage is TRBV7-6 and J usage is TRBJ1-3; D unclear. The receptor's source is a man younger than 45 in good health. Here the CDR3 reads CASSLLSKASGNTIYF. The CDR3 region has the DNA TGTGCCAGCAGCTTACTCAGTAAAGCCTCTGGAAACACCATATATTTT. Complete variable domain (other parts from reference TRBV7-6 and TRBJ1-3): GAGVSQSPRYKVTKRGQDVALRCDPISGHVSLYWYRQALGQGPEFLTYFNYEAQQDKSGLPNDRFSAERPEGSISTLTIQRTEQRDSAMYRCASSLLSKASGNTIYFGEGSWLTVV.